The following is a TCR beta chain sequence with its context. This CDR3 has 16 amino acids. V was pared by 4 bases and J by 3 bases, with 19 bases between. Germline loops: CDR1 SQVTM, CDR2 ANQGSEA. Assay used: immunoSEQ multiplex PCR; TCRdb lists only in-frame clones, some missing. Here the sample spans approximately 1.1 million clones, approximately 80% being singletons. The record originates from a study of shared clonotypes between healthy human individuals. The TCR sequence derives from a man aged 18 to 35 in good health. Some clones in this sample may be carry-over from other donors' samples. The rearrangement uses TRBV29-1 and TRBJ2-1, with D maybe TRBD2 (5 bases). The sample taken for sequencing was memory CD4+ T cells from PBMCs. The subset: CD45RA-negative fraction. CDR3 DNA: TGCAGCGTTGCAGAGGACTCTTGGGTGGTCTACAATGAGCAGTTCTTC. This encodes CSVAEDSWVVYNEQFF.